This entry describes one T cell receptor beta chain. Specified treatment: over 15 received Ad26.COV2.S at low or high dose, single or two shots; roughly 5 received placebo; per-sample allocation not given. Sampling occurred on day 63 after the first vaccine or placebo injection. This specimen belongs to a study of Ad26.COV2.S vaccination and SARS-CoV-2 variants. The protocol was immunoSEQ multiplex PCR, while the TCRdb copy is restricted to in-frame clones and leaves out a portion. The sample has some 480,000 clones, around nine tenths seen once. CDR1 and CDR2 (germline): MNHEY, SMNVEV (reference sequence). Trimming removed 6 bases from V and 4 bases from J, with 12 bases in between. The CDR3 spans 13 residues.

The chain couples TRBV27 to TRBJ1-2, with TRBD1 as a possible D gene (5 bases). The sequence was obtained from a person between 18 and 65 years old who received the Ad26.COV2.S COVID-19 vaccine or a placebo. This specimen consisted of peripheral blood, obtained in a trial of Ad26.COV2.S vaccine versus placebo. The CDR3 is CASSLTGGYGYTF. DNA for the CDR3: TGTGCCAGCAGCCTGACGGGGGGCTATGGCTACACCTTC.